This entry lists 17 T cell receptor beta chains sequenced from one sample in a study of T cells in Graves' hyperthyroidism and ophthalmopathy. Authors of the study amplified TCR beta CDR3 regions from RNA transcripts. The TCR CDR3 first-round RT-PCR relied on the HTBI primer set. TCRdb re-analysed the multiplex PCR reads in MiXCR, keeping a single row per CDR3 protein. The data contain around 420,000 distinct CDR3 sequences, 15% to 17% of them singletons. Sequencing was done on a sample of blood. The source of these receptors is a woman under 30 with Graves' hyperthyroidism.

CDR3 nucleotides: TGTGCCAGCAGTTATCAAGGGAACTATGGCTACACCTTC. It yields the protein CASSYQGNYGYTF. The chain recombines TRBV6-8 with TRBJ1-2; D not resolved. The germline V gene has CDR1 MNHGY and CDR2 SAAAGT. The CDR3 totals 13 residues. Trimming removed 3 bases from V and 2 bases from J, with 7 bases in between.

The table lists this clonotype with many counts. The CDR3 DNA sequence: TGTGCCAGCAGCTCAGCCCGGGGATTGGCCGAGCAGTACTTC. Translation: CASSSARGLAEQYF. The V and J genes are TRBV7-9 and TRBJ2-7; D might be TRBD2 (5 bases). CDR3 length: 14 amino acids. Deletions cut 4 bases from V and 6 bases from J, with 16 bases between. CDR1 SEHNR and CDR2 FQNEAQ come from the germline V gene (reference sequence).

This clonotype was seen only a few times. This chain uses TRBV7-3 with TRBJ2-7; the D gene is possibly TRBD2 (5 bases). This CDR3 spans 14 amino acids. V lost 2 bases and J 4 bases, leaving 12 bases between the germline ends. Germline V CDR1 and CDR2: SGHTA, FQGTGA. The CDR3 region is CASSLSGNPYEQYF. The CDR3 DNA reads TGTGCCAGCAGCTTATCGGGGAACCCATACGAGCAGTACTTC.

This clonotype appeared many times. The rearrangement links TRBV6-1 to TRBJ1-1; the D is unclear. This CDR3 region has 15 residues. CDR1 and CDR2 from the germline V gene are MNHNS and SASEGT. Trimming left V 4 bases short and J 2 bases short, with 14 bases between. This CDR3 is CASSARTGGNTEAFF. The CDR3 DNA reads TGTGCCAGCAGTGCGCGGACGGGAGGAAACACTGAAGCTTTCTTT.

The table lists this clonotype with a count of one. V gene TRBV28 combines with J gene TRBJ2-7, with 9 nucleotides matching TRBD1. With 5 bases clipped from V and 1 base from J, the junction kept 9 bases outside the gene matches. This CDR3 spans 16 amino acids. Germline loops: CDR1 MDHEN, CDR2 SYDVKM. CDR3 DNA: TGTGCCAGCAGTACCTTCTCCGGGACAGGGTCCTACGAGCAGTACTTC. Translating gives CASSTFSGTGSYEQYF.

With regard to this clonotype: A much larger clone lies a single base off, so this may be a read error. This chain joins TRBV13 and TRBJ2-4; D perhaps matches TRBD1 (6 bases). This CDR3 spans 18 amino acids. Germline CDR1 is PRHDT and CDR2 is FYEKMQ (reference sequence). The CDR3 sequence is CAGSLAVGTRKTKNIQYF. The CDR3 DNA reads TGTGCCGGCAGCTTAGCAGTCGGGACAAGAAAAACCAAAAACATTCAGTACTTC. The full variable domain, in which reference TRBV13 and TRBJ2-4 provide the parts outside the CDR3, is AAGVIQSPRHLIKEKRETATLKCYPIPRHDTVYWYQQGPGQDPQFLISFYEKMQSDKGSIPDRFSAQQFSDYHSELNMSSLELGDSALYFCAGSLAVGTRKTKNIQYFGAGTRLSVL.

The table lists this clonotype with a few counts. The chain uses TRBV10-3 and TRBJ2-7; the D gene is possibly TRBD2 (6 bases). V gave up 10 bases and J gave up 2 bases, with 18 bases separating them. This CDR3 is built from 14 residues. The germline CDR1 and CDR2 sequences are ENHRY and SYGVKD. The CDR3 loop is CATGQEGIPYEQYF. CDR3 nucleotide sequence: TGTGCCACTGGGCAGGAGGGGATACCCTACGAGCAGTACTTC.

The sample holds many counts of this clonotype. J is TRBJ2-7 and V is TRBV28; the match to TRBD2 covers 13 bases. Germline loops: CDR1 MDHEN, CDR2 SYDVKM. The CDR3 length is 14 residues. Trimming cost V 6 bases and J 6 bases; bases outside gene matches: 5. The CDR3 reads CASSWGLAGSEQYF. The CDR3 DNA sequence: TGTGCCAGCAGCTGGGGACTAGCGGGATCCGAGCAGTACTTC.

As DNA, the CDR3 is TGCAGTGCTAGAGAGACTAGCGGGAGGGCCACAGTGACAGATACGCAGTATTTT. Its protein is CSARETSGRATVTDTQYF. The chain employs TRBV20-1 and TRBJ2-3; 14 bases match TRBD2. In germline, CDR1 is DFQATT, CDR2 SNEGSKA (reference sequence). V dropped 0 bases and J dropped 3; count of bases not matched to a gene: 8. This CDR3 contains 18 residues.

This clonotype was counted between two and nine times. The chain combines TRBV5-1 with TRBJ2-7; 11 bases are a match to TRBD1. Trimming removed 4 bases from V and 6 bases from J; junction bases left unmatched: 3. Germline CDR1 reads SGHRS; CDR2 reads YFSETQ. The CDR3 covers 13 residues. CDR3 coding DNA: TGCGCCAGCAGCCGGGACAGGGGGGGCGAGCAGTACTTC. Amino acid sequence: CASSRDRGGEQYF.

This clonotype appeared a few times. This chain joins TRBV27 and TRBJ2-2; 7 positions match TRBD1. CDR1 is MNHEY, CDR2 SMNVEV, per germline (reference sequence). This CDR3 comprises 14 residues. V was pared by 3 bases and J by 8 bases, with 6 bases of the junction left unmatched. DNA of the CDR3: TGTGCCAGCAGTTTTGACAGGGTGGGAGGGGAGCTGTTTTTT. Residues: CASSFDRVGGELFF.

This clonotype has only a few counts. The J gene is TRBJ2-5, the V gene TRBV20-1; maybe TRBD2 (5 bases). The CDR3 is 15 amino acids. Trimming stripped 3 bases from V and 0 bases from J, with 14 bases between. Germline assignment: CDR1 DFQATT and CDR2 SNEGSKA (reference sequence). As DNA, the CDR3 is TGCAGTGCTAGCCCCCTAGGCGGGTACCAAGAGACCCAGTACTTC. It yields the protein CSASPLGGYQETQYF.

This clonotype was picked up a small number of times. V is TRBV7-6 and J is TRBJ2-7, with D possibly TRBD2 on 5 matching bases. With 2 bases removed from V and 0 bases from J, the gap between germline ends came to 14 bases. Germline assignment: CDR1 SGHVS and CDR2 FNYEAQ. This CDR3 spans 16 amino acids. CDR3 sequence (DNA): TGTGCCAGCAGCTTATCATCCGGACTCGGCTCCTACGAGCAGTACTTC. Translating it yields CASSLSSGLGSYEQYF. Full variable domain (remainder filled in from reference TRBV7-6 and TRBJ2-7): GAGVSQSPRYKVTKRGQDVALRCDPISGHVSLYWYRQALGQGPEFLTYFNYEAQQDKSGLPNDRFSAERPEGSISTLTIQRTEQRDSAMYRCASSLSSGLGSYEQYFGPGTRLTVT.

This clonotype has a count of ten or more. The rearrangement links TRBV2 to TRBJ1-1; D is perhaps TRBD1 (5 bases). Germline V CDR1 and CDR2: SNHLY, FYNNEI. The CDR3 extends over 14 amino acids. V was trimmed by 7 bases and J by 3 bases, leaving 15 bases between them. CDR3 loop: CASTGGEADTEAFF. The CDR3 bases are TGTGCCAGCACCGGGGGGGAAGCGGACACTGAAGCTTTCTTT.

This clonotype was recorded many times. The V call is TRBV12-3 or TRBV12-4, the J call TRBJ2-3; D is perhaps TRBD1 or TRBD2 (5 bases each). V lost 5 bases, J lost 0 bases, and 12 bases lay in between. This CDR3 has 15 amino acids. The CDR3 is CASSLRELSTDTQYF. CDR3 nucleotide sequence: TGTGCCAGCAGTCTCAGGGAGCTAAGCACAGATACGCAGTATTTT.

In this sample, this clonotype turned up many times. This chain connects TRBV20-1 to TRBJ2-7; tentative D call: TRBD2 (6 bases). The CDR3 length is 15 residues. Germline V lookup: CDR1 DFQATT, CDR2 SNEGSKA (reference sequence). With 0 bases removed from V and 0 bases from J, the gap between germline ends came to 12 bases. The CDR3 spells CSARDFAGNSYEQYF. The CDR3 coding sequence is TGCAGTGCTAGAGATTTCGCGGGGAACTCCTACGAGCAGTACTTC.

This clonotype was detected ten times or more. V usage is TRBV6-1 and J usage is TRBJ2-5, with 7 bases that match TRBD2. The germline CDR1 and CDR2 sequences are MNHNS and SASEGT. This CDR3 comprises 14 residues. After removal of 5 bases from V and 2 bases from J, the junction contained 5 bases not matched to a gene. The CDR3, as DNA: TGTGCCAGCAGTAATCCGGGACTACAAGAGACCCAGTACTTC. It yields the protein CASSNPGLQETQYF.